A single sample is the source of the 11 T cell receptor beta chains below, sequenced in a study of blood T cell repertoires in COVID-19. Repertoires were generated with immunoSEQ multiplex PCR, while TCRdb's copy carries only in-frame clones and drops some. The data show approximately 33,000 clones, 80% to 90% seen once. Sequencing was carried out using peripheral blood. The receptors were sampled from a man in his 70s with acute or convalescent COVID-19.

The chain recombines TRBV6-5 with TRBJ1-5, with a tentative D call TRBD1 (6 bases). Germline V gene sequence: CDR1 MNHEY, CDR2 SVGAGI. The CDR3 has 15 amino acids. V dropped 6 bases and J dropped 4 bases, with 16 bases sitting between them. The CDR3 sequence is CASSRGQRENQPQHF. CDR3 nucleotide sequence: TGTGCCAGCAGCCGCGGACAGCGAGAGAATCAGCCCCAGCATTTT.

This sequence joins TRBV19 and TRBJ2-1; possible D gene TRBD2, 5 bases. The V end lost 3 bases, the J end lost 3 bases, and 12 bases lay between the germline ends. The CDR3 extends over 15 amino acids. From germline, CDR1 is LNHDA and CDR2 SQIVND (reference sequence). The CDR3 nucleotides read TGTGCCAGTAGTATCGGGGAGAGTATCTACAATGAGCAGTTCTTC. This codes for CASSIGESIYNEQFF.

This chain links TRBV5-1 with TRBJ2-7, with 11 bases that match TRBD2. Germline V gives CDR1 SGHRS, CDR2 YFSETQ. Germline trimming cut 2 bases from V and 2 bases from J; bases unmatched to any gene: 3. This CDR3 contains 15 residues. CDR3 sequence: CASSFLAGGPYEQYF. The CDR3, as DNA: TGCGCCAGCAGCTTTCTAGCGGGAGGTCCCTACGAGCAGTACTTC.

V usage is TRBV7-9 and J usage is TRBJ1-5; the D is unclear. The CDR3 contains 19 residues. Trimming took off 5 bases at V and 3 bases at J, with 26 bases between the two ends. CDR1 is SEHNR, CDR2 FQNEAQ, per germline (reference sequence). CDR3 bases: TGTGCCAGCAGCCCCGGAATTCGGGCTCCTCGGAGGGTCAATCAGCCCCAGCATTTT. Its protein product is CASSPGIRAPRRVNQPQHF.

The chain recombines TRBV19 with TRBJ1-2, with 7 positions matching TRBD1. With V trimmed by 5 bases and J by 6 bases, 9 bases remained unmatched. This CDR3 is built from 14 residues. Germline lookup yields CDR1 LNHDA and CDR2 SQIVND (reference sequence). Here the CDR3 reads CASSQGQAVNGYTF. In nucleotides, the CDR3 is TGTGCCAGTAGTCAAGGACAGGCGGTAAATGGCTACACCTTC.

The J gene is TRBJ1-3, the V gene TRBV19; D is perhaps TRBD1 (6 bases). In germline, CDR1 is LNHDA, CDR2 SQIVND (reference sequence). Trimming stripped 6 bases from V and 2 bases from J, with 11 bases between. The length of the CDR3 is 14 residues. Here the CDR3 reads CASRTSGAGNTIYF. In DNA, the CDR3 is TGTGCCAGTAGGACATCAGGGGCTGGAAACACCATATATTTT.

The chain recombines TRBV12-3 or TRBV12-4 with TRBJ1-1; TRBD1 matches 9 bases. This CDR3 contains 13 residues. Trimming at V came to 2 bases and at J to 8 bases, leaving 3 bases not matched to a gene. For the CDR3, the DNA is TGTGCCAGCAGTTTACAGGACAGGGGCGAAGCTTTCTTT. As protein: CASSLQDRGEAFF.

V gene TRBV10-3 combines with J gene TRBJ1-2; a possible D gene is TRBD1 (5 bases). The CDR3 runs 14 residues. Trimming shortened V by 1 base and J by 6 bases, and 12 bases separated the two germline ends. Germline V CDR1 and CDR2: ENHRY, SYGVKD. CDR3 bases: TGTGCCATCAGTGAGTATCAGGGATCAAATGGCTACACCTTC. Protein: CAISEYQGSNGYTF.

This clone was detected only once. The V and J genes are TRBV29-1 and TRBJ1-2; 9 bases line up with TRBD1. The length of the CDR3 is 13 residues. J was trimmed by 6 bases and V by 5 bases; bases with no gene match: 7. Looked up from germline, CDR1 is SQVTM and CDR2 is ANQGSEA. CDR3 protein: CSVSDRGWDGYTF. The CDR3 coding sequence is TGCAGCGTTTCAGACAGGGGGTGGGATGGCTACACCTTC.

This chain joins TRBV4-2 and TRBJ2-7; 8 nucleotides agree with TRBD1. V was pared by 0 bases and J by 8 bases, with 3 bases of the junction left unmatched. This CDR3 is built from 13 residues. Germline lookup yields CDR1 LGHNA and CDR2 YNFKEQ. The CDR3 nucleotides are TGTGCCAGCAGCCAAGATCAGGGGGCTCAGCAGTACTTC. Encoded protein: CASSQDQGAQQYF.

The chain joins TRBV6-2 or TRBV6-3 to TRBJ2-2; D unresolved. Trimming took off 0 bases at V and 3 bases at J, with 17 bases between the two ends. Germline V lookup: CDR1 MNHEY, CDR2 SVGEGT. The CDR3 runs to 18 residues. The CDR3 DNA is TGTGCCAGCAGTTACTCCGTGGGCTCAGCCCTCCACACCGGGGAGCTGTTTTTT. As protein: CASSYSVGSALHTGELFF.